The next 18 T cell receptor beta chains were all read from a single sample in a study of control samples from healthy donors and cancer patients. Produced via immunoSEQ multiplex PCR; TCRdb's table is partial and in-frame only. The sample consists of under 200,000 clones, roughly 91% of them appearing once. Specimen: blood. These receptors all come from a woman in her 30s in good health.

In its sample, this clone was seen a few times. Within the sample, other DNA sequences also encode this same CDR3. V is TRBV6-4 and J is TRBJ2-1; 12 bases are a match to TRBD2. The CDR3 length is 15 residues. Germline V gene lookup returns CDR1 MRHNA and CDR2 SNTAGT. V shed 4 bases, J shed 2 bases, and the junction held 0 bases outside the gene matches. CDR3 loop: CASSGLAGAYNEQFF. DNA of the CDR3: TGTGCCAGCAGTGGACTAGCGGGAGCCTACAATGAGCAGTTCTTC.

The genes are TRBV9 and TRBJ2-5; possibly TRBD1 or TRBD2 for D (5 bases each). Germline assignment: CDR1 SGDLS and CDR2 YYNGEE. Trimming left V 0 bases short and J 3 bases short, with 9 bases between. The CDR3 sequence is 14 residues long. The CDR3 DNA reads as TGTGCCAGCAGCGTAGGAGGGGTAGAAGAGACCCAGTACTTC. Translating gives CASSVGGVEETQYF.

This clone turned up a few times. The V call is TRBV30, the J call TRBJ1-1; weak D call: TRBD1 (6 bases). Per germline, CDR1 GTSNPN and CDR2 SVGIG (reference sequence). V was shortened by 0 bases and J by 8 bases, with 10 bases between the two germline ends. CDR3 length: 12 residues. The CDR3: CAWSVLDREAFF. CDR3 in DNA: TGTGCCTGGAGTGTACTCGACAGGGAAGCTTTCTTT.

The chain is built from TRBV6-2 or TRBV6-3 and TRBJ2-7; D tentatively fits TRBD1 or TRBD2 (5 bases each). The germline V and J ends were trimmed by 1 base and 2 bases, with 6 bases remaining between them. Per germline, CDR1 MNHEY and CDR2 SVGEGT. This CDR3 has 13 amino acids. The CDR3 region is CASSYWGPYEQYF. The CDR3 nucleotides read TGTGCCAGCAGTTACTGGGGACCCTACGAGCAGTACTTC.

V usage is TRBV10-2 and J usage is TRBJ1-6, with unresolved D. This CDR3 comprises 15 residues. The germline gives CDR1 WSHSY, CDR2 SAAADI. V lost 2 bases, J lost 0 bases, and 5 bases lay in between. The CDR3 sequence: CASSEDGSYNSPLHF. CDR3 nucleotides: TGCGCCAGCAGTGAGGACGGCTCCTATAATTCACCCCTCCACTTT.

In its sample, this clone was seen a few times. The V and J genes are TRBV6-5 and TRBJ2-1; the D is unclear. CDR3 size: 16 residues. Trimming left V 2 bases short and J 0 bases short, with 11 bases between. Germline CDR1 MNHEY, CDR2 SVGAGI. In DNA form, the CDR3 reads TGTGCCAGCAGTTACGGGTCTATGGGCTCCTACAATGAGCAGTTCTTC. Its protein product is CASSYGSMGSYNEQFF.

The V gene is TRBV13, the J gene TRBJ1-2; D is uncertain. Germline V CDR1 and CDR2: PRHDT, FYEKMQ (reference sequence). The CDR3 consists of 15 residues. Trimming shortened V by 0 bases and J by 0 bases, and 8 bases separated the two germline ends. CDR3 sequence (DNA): TGTGCCAGCAGCTTAGGCCCCATCGCTAACTATGGCTACACCTTC. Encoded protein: CASSLGPIANYGYTF.

In nucleotides, the CDR3 is TGCGCCAGCAGCTTGGACGGGGGAGTCAAAAACATTCAGTACTTC. It encodes CASSLDGGVKNIQYF. The rearrangement links TRBV5-1 to TRBJ2-4; TRBD2 is a possible D gene (6 bases). Trimming cost V 0 bases and J 3 bases, with 10 bases left between them. CDR1 is SGHRS, CDR2 YFSETQ, per germline. The CDR3 sequence is 15 residues long.

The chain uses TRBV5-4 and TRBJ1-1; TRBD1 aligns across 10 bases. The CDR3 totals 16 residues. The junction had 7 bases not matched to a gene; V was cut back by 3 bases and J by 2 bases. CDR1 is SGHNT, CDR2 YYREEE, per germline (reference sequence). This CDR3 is CASSSGQGPINTEAFF. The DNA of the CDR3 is TGTGCCAGCAGCTCGGGACAGGGGCCCATCAACACTGAAGCTTTCTTT.

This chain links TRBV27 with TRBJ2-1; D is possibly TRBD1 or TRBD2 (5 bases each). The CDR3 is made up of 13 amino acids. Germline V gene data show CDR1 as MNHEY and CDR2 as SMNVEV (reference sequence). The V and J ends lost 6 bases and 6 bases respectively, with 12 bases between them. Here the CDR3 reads CASRAAGANEQFF. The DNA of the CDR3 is TGTGCCAGCAGGGCCGCCGGGGCCAATGAGCAGTTCTTC.

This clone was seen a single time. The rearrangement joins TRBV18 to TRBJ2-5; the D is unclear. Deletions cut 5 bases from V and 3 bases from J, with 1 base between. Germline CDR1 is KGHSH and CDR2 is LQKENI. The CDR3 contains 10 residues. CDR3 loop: CASSEETQYF. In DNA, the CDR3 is TGTGCCAGCTCAGAAGAGACCCAGTACTTC.

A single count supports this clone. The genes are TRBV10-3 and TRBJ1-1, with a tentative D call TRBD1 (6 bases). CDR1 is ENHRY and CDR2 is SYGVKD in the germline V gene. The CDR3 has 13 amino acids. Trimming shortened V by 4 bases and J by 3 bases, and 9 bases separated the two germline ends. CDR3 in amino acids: CAISVGGDTEAFF. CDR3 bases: TGTGCCATCAGTGTAGGGGGGGACACTGAAGCTTTCTTT.

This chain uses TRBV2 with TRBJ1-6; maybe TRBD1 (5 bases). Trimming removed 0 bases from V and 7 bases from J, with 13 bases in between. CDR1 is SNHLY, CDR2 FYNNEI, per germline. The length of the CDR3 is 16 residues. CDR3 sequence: CASSEALGGTNSPLHF. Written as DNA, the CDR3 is TGTGCCAGCAGTGAAGCGCTTGGAGGGACCAATTCACCCCTCCACTTT.

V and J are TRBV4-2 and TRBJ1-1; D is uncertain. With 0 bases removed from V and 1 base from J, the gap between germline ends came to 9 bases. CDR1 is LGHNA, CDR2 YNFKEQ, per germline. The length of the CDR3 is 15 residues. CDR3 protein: CASSQESRTNTEAFF. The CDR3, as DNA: TGTGCCAGCAGCCAAGAGTCCAGGACGAACACTGAAGCTTTCTTT.

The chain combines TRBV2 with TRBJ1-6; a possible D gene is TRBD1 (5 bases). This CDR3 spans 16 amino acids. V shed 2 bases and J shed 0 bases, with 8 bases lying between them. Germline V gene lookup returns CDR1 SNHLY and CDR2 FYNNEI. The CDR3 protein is CASSERGSSYNSPLHF. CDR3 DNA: TGTGCCAGCAGTGAAAGGGGCAGCTCCTATAATTCACCCCTCCACTTT.

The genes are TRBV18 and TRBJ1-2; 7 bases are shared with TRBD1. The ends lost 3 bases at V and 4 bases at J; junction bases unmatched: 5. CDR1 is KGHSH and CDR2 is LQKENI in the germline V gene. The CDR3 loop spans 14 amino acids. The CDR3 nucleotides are TGTGCCAGCTCACCGCCAGGGGGAACCTATGGCTACACCTTC. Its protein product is CASSPPGGTYGYTF.

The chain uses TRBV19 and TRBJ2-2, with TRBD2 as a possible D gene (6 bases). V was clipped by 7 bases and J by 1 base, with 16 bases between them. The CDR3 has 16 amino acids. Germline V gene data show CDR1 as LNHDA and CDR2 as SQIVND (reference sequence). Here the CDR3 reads CASTEIGGRNTGELFF. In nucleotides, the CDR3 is TGTGCCAGTACCGAGATCGGGGGACGGAACACCGGGGAGCTGTTTTTT. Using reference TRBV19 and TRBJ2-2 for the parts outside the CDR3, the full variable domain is DGGITQSPKYLFRKEGQNVTLSCEQNLNHDAMYWYRQDPGQGLRLIYYSQIVNDFQKGDIAEGYSVSREKKESFPLTVTSAQKNPTAFYLCASTEIGGRNTGELFFGEGSRLTVL.

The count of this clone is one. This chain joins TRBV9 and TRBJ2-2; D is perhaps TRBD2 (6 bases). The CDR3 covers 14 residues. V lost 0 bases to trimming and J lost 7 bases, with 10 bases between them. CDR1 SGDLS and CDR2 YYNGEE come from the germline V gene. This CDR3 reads CASSVVEGSGELFF. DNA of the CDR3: TGTGCCAGCAGCGTAGTGGAGGGAAGCGGGGAGCTGTTTTTT.